In its sample, the clone carrying this T cell receptor (beta chain) was seen once. Its antigen is undetermined. A junction end diverges from the germline sequence, so it may reflect a read error. The CDR3 is made up of 14 amino acids. Germline V gives CDR1 GTSNPN, CDR2 SVGIG (reference sequence). The data stem from a study of CD8 T cells in Susac syndrome. General study points: It was acknowledged in the study that its TCR sequencing and HLA analysis involved a relatively small number of individuals.

It was with random hexamers that about 0.45 to 1 ug RNA was reverse transcribed. Amplification of TCR beta CDR3 by immunoSEQ multiplex PCR spanned 54 Vbeta and 13 Jbeta. TCRdb re-analysed the immunoSEQ multiplex PCR reads in MiXCR, keeping a single row per CDR3 protein. Counted here are around 140,000 distinct CDR3 sequences, 75% to 90% occurring once; the ten biggest clones make up roughly 0.5%. Sequencing of TCR beta was performed on blood CD8+ T cells and on blood CD4+ T cells. TEMRA cells were FACS-enriched, unlike CD8+ and CD4+ T cells, which were negatively isolated. The sequence came from a human donor with multiple sclerosis. Sample: CD8+ T cells from PBMCs. The chain has TRBV30 and TRBJ1-1; 7 bases line up with TRBD1. The CDR3 region has the DNA TGTGCCTGGAGGGCTCCGACAGGGAGCACTGAAGCTTCCTTT. It yields the protein CAWRAPTGSTEASF.